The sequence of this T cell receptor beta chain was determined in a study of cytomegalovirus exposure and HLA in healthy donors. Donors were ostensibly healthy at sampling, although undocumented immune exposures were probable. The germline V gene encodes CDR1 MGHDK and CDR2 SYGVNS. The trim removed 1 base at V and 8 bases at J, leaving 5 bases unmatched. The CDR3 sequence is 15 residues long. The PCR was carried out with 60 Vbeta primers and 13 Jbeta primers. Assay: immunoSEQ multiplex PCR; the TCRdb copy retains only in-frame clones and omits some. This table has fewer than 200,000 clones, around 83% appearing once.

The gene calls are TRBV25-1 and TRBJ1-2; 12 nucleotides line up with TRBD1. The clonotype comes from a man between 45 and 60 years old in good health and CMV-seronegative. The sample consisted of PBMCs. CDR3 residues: CASSESGDRGRGYTF. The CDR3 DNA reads TGTGCCAGCAGTGAATCGGGGGACAGGGGGCGAGGCTACACCTTC.